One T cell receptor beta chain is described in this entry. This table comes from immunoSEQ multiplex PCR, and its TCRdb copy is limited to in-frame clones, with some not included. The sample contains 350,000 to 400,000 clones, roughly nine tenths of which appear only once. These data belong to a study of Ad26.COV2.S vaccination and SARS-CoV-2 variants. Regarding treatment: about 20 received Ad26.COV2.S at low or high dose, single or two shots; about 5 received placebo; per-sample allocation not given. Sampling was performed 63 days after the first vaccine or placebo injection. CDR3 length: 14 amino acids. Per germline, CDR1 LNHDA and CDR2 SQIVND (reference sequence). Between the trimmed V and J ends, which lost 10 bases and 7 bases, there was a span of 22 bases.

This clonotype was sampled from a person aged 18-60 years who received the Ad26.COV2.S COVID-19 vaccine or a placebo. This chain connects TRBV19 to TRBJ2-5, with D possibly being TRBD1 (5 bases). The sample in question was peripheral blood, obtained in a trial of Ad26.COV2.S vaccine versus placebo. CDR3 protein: CATQNRYPLGTQYF. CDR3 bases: TGTGCCACCCAAAACAGGTACCCTTTGGGGACCCAGTACTTC.